This TCR beta chain is drawn from a study of shared clonotypes between healthy human individuals. CD8 cells classed as naive were CD45RO-negative and positively selected for CCR7, excluding terminally differentiated effector memory CD45RA+ cells. The CDR3 covers 13 residues. J lost 2 bases, V lost 6 bases, and 4 bases had no gene match. The germline CDR1 and CDR2 sequences are PRHDT and FYEKMQ (reference sequence). Clones were read by immunoSEQ multiplex PCR, and TCRdb kept only the in-frame ones, dropping some. The sample records about 580,000 clones, 95% to 98% being singletons. The sequenced material came from naive CD8+ T cells sorted from blood. This clonotype was sampled from a man aged 25-45 years in good health. The J gene is TRBJ2-7, the V gene TRBV13, with 7 bases lining up with TRBD1. CDR3 amino acids: CASRKQGTYEQYF. Here the CDR3 DNA reads TGTGCCAGCAGGAAACAGGGGACCTACGAGCAGTACTTC.